What follows are 8 T cell receptor beta chains derived from one specimen sequenced in a study of regulatory T cells in long-lasting Graves disease. Indicated time point: newly diagnosed GD, antithyroid drugs for less than 3 months. With RNA extracted from PBMCs as input, the TCR library was made. In building TCR beta libraries, iRepertoire HTBI primers were used together with Arm-PCR of CDR3 regions. TCRdb independently ran MiXCR on the multiplex PCR reads; one entry per CDR3 protein. Of around 480,000 distinct CDR3 sequences listed, roughly a sixth were seen once; the top ten hold approximately 25%. These data were likewise used in another study, on T cells in Graves' hyperthyroidism and ophthalmopathy.

The sample in question was peripheral blood mononuclear cells (PBMCs), obtained at new diagnosis, from a patient treated with antithyroid drugs. The receptor source for this set is a middle-aged woman with Graves disease.

This clonotype was counted ten times or more. The V and J genes are TRBV4-1 and TRBJ2-2; the D is unclear. CDR1 and CDR2 from the germline V gene are MGHRA and YSYEKL. V shed 1 base and J shed 3 bases, with 6 bases lying between them. The CDR3 is 14 residues long. CDR3 amino acids: CASSQGGYTGELFF. In DNA form, the CDR3 reads TGCGCCAGCAGCCAAGGGGGATACACCGGGGAGCTGTTTTTT.

The sample holds a few counts of this clonotype. The chain combines TRBV28 with TRBJ2-7; D is undetermined. V lost 5 bases and J 1 base, leaving 12 bases between the germline ends. The CDR3 is made up of 14 amino acids. CDR1 and CDR2 (germline): MDHEN, SYDVKM. The CDR3: CASSRLDGSYEQYF. CDR3 DNA: TGTGCCAGCAGTCGCCTGGACGGTTCCTACGAGCAGTACTTC.

This clonotype was counted a few times. The V gene is TRBV19, the J gene TRBJ2-3; no firm D call. The CDR3 extends over 14 amino acids. Germline CDR1 reads LNHDA; CDR2 reads SQIVND (reference sequence). Trimming took off 7 bases at V and 0 bases at J, with 11 bases between the two ends. For the CDR3, the DNA is TGTGCCAGTAACCAGGCGGCTAGCACAGATACGCAGTATTTT. Residues: CASNQAASTDTQYF.

As concerns this clonotype: Just one base apart from a much larger clone, this may be a read error. No conserved phenylalanine or tryptophan ends this CDR3, so it is likely a read error. V and J are TRBV3-1 and TRBJ2-1, with 9 bases matching TRBD2. The CDR3 is made up of 16 amino acids. Trimming took 1 base from V and 4 from J; bases not matched to a gene: 5. Germline V gives CDR1 LGHDT, CDR2 YNNKEL (reference sequence). This CDR3 is CASSQVGLAGYNEQFL. For the CDR3, the DNA is TGTGCCAGCAGCCAAGTAGGGCTAGCGGGATACAATGAGCAGTTCCTC.

This sequence joins TRBV9 and TRBJ2-2; 10 bases align to TRBD2. The CDR3 totals 15 residues. Germline assignment: CDR1 SGDLS and CDR2 YYNGEE. V shed 2 bases and J 6 bases; nucleotides not matched to a gene: 4. CDR3 protein: CASSVLSGGAGELFF. In DNA, the CDR3 is TGTGCCAGCAGCGTGTTAAGCGGGGGGGCCGGGGAGCTGTTTTTT.

The V call is TRBV3-1, the J call TRBJ2-4; no clear D. Germline V gene lookup returns CDR1 LGHDT and CDR2 YNNKEL (reference sequence). CDR3 length: 17 amino acids. Trimming stripped 1 base from V and 0 bases from J, with 13 bases between. CDR3 bases: TGTGCCAGCAGCCAAGCAAGCTTCTTACTAGCCAAAAACATTCAGTACTTC. This translates into CASSQASFLLAKNIQYF.

This clonotype showed up just a few times. V and J are TRBV14 and TRBJ2-3; 7 nucleotides match TRBD2. Trimming removed 1 base from V and 1 base from J; junction bases left unmatched: 2. CDR1 is SGHDN and CDR2 is FVKESK in the germline V gene. The CDR3 is made up of 15 amino acids. The CDR3 here is CASSQGLAGTDTQYF. The CDR3 region has the DNA TGTGCCAGCAGCCAAGGGCTAGCGGGCACAGATACGCAGTATTTT.

The V and J genes are TRBV12-5 and TRBJ1-1; 12 bases fit TRBD1. The CDR3 has 17 residues. Germline trimming cut 7 bases from V and 2 bases from J; bases unmatched to any gene: 11. Germline V gene data show CDR1 as LGHNT and CDR2 as FRNRAP. The CDR3 DNA reads TGTGCTAGTGCCGCAGAAGGGACAGGGGGCCACAACACTGAAGCTTTCTTT. It encodes CASAAEGTGGHNTEAFF. The full variable domain, its missing parts supplied by reference TRBV12-5 and TRBJ1-1, is DARVTQTPRHKVTEMGQEVTMRCQPILGHNTVFWYRQTMMQGLELLAYFRNRAPLDDSGMPKDRFSAEMPDATLATLKIQPSEPRDSAVYFCASAAEGTGGHNTEAFFGQGTRLTVV.